Sequencing of this TCR beta chain was carried out in a study of shared clonotypes between healthy human individuals. About the study: For every donor, three CD4 naive, three CD4 memory, two CD8 naive and one CD8 memory plates were used.

Study results and limitations: Only a few donors were included, so the genetic and exposure-history diversity represented was limited.

Every immunoSEQ plate was one replicate of a subset's evenly spread DNA. TCRdb's table, derived via immunoSEQ multiplex PCR, lists solely in-frame clones and lacks some. This sample has roughly 650,000 clones, with more than 95% found just once. Comment on this clone: Its antigen is as yet unknown.

The CDR3 covers 13 residues. The V gene's germline CDR1 is SEHNR and CDR2 FQNEAQ (reference sequence). After removal of 3 bases from V and 3 bases from J, the junction contained 2 bases not matched to a gene. Input material: naive CD4+ T cells sorted from blood. As for subset: CD45RA+ positively selected. This chain links TRBV7-9 with TRBJ2-7; 7 positions match TRBD1. The clonotype originates from a woman aged 25 to 45 in good health. The CDR3 region has the DNA TGTGCCAGCAGCTTCGGACAGGACTACGAGCAGTACTTC. It encodes CASSFGQDYEQYF.